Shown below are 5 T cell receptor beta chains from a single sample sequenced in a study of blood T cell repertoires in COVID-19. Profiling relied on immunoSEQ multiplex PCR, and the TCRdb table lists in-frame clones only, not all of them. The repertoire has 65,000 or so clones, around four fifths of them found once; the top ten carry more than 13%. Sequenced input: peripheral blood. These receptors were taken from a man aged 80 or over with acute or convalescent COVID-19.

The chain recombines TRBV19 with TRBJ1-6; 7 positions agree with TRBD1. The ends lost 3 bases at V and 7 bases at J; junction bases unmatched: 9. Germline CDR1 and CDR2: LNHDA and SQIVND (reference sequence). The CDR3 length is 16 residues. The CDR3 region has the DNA TGTGCCAGTAGTATCCGTAGCGACAGGGTGAATTCACCCCTCCACTTT. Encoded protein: CASSIRSDRVNSPLHF.

CDR3 amino acids: CASSEDPQEKLFF. Written as DNA, the CDR3 is TGTGCCAGCAGTGAAGACCCCCAGGAAAAACTGTTTTTT. The chain employs TRBV6-1 and TRBJ1-4; D not resolved. Germline CDR1 MNHNS, CDR2 SASEGT. V was pared by 1 base and J by 8 bases, with 8 bases between. The CDR3 length is 13 residues.

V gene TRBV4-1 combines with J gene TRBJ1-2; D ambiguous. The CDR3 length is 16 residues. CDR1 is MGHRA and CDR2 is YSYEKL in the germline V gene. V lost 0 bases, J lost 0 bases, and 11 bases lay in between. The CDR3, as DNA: TGCGCCAGCAGCCAAGACGAAGCCGGGACTAACTATGGCTACACCTTC. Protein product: CASSQDEAGTNYGYTF.

The CDR3 is CASSVGPRTYEQYF. The DNA of the CDR3 is TGTGCCAGCAGTGTGGGGCCGAGGACCTACGAGCAGTACTTC. This chain joins TRBV2 and TRBJ2-7; weak D call: TRBD1 (5 bases). The CDR3 covers 14 residues. CDR1 and CDR2 from the germline V gene are SNHLY and FYNNEI. Trimming took off 4 bases at V and 2 bases at J, with 12 bases between the two ends.

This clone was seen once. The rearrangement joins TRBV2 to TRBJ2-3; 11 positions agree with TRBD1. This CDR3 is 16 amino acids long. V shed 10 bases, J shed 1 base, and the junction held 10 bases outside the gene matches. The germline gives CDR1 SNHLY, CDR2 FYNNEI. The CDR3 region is CATYRDRGSGTDTQYF. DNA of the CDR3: TGTGCCACCTACCGGGACAGGGGGTCCGGCACAGATACGCAGTATTTT.